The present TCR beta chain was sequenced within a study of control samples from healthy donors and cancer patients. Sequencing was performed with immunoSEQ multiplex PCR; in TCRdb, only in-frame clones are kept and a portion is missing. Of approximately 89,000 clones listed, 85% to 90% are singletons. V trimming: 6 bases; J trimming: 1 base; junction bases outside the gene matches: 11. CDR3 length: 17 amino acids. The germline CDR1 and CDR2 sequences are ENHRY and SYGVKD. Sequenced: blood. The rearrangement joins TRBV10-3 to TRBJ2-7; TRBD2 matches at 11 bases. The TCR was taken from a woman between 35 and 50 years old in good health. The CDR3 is CAISGPETSGGSYEQYF. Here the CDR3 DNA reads TGTGCCATCAGCGGGCCCGAAACTAGCGGGGGATCCTACGAGCAGTACTTC.